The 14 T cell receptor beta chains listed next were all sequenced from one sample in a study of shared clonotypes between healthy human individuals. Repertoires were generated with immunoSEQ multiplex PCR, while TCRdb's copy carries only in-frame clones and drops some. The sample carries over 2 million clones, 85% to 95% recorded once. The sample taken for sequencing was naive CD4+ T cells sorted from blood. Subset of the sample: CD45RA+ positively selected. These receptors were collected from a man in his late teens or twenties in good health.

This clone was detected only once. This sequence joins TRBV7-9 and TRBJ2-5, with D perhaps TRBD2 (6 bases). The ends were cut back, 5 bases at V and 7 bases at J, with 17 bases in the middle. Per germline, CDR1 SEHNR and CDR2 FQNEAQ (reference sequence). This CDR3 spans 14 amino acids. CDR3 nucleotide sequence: TGTGCCAGCAGCCGAATGGAAGCGGGTCCGACCCAGTACTTC. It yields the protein CASSRMEAGPTQYF. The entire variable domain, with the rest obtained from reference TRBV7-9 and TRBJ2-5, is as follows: DTGVSQNPRHKITKRGQNVTFRCDPISEHNRLYWYRQTLGQGPEFLTYFQNEAQLEKSRLLSDRFSAERPKGSFSTLEIQRTEQGDSAMYLCASSRMEAGPTQYFGPGTRLLVL.

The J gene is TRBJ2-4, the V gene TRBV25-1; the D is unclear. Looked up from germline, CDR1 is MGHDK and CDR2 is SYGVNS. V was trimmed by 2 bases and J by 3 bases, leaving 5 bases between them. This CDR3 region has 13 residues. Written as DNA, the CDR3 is TGTGCCAGCAGTGAACCCAGCAAAAACATTCAGTACTTC. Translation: CASSEPSKNIQYF.

Here the CDR3 reads CAISAGQPPSTEAFF. The CDR3 nucleotides read TGTGCCATCAGTGCAGGACAGCCCCCCAGCACTGAAGCTTTCTTT. The V gene is TRBV10-3, the J gene TRBJ1-1; the D gene is possibly TRBD1 (6 bases). The ends were cut back, 4 bases at V and 4 bases at J, with 16 bases in the middle. This CDR3 has 15 amino acids. Per the germline V gene, CDR1 is ENHRY and CDR2 is SYGVKD.

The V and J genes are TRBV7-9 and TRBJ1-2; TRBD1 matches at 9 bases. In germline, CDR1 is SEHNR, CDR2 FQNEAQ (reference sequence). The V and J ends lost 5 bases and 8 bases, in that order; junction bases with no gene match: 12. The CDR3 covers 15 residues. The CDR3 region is CASSPYEQGAKGYTF. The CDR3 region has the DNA TGTGCCAGCAGCCCCTACGAACAGGGGGCAAAGGGCTACACCTTC.

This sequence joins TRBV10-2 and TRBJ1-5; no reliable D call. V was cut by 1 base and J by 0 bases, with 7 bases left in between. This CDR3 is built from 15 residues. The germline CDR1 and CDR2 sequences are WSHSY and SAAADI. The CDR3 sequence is CASSEYINSNQPQHF. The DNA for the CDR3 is TGCGCCAGCAGTGAGTATATTAATAGCAATCAGCCCCAGCATTTT.

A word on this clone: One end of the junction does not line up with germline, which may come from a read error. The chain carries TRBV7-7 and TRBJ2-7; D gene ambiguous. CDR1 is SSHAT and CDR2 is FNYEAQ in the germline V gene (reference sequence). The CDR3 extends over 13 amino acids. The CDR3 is CASSLDLFDEQYF. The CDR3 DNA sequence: TGTGCTAGCAGCTTAGACTTGTTCGACGAGCAGTACTTC.

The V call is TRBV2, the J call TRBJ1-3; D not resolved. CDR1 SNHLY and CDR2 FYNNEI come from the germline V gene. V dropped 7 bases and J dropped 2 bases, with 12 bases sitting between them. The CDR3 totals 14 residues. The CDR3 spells CASTGRRTGNTIYF. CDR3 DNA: TGTGCCAGCACGGGCCGGCGGACTGGAAACACCATATATTTT.

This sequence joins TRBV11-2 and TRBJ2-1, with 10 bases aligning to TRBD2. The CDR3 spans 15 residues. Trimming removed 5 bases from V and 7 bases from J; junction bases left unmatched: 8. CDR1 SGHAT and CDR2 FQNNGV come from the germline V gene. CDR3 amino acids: CASSPIAGGWNEQFF. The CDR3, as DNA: TGTGCCAGCAGCCCGATAGCGGGAGGTTGGAATGAGCAGTTCTTC.

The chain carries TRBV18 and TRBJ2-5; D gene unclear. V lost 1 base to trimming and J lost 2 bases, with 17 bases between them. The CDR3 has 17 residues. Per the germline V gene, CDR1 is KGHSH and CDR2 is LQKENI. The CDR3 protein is CASSPLLSGVGQETQYF. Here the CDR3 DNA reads TGTGCCAGCTCACCACTCCTAAGTGGGGTGGGGCAAGAGACCCAGTACTTC.

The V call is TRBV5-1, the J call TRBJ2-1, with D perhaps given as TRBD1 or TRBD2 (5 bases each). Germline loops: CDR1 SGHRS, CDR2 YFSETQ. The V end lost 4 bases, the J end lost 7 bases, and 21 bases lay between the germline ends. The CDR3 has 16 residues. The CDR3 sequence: CASSITGTPQRNEQFF. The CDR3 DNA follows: TGCGCCAGCAGCATAACCGGGACGCCCCAACGGAATGAGCAGTTCTTC.

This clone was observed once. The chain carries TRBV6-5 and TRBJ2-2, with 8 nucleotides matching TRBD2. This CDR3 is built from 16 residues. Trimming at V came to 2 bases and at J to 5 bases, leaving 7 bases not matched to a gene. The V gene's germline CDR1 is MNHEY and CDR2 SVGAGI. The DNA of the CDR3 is TGTGCCAGCAGTTACGGGGCGGGAGGTGGGACCGGGGAGCTGTTTTTT. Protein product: CASSYGAGGGTGELFF.

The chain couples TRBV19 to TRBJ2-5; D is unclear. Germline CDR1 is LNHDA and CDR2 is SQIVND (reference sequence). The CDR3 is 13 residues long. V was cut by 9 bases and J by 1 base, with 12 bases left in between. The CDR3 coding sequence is TGTGCCAGCCAGAGTTGGACCCAAGAGACCCAGTACTTC. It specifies CASQSWTQETQYF.

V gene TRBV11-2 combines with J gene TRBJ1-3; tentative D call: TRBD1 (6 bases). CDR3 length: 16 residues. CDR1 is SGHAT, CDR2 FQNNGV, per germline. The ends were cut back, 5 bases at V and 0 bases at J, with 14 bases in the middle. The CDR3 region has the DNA TGTGCCAGCAGCGAGTCGGACAGATCCTCTGGAAACACCATATATTTT. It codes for CASSESDRSSGNTIYF. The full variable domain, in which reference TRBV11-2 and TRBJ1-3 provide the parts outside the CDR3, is EAGVAQSPRYKIIEKRQSVAFWCNPISGHATLYWYQQILGQGPKLLIQFQNNGVVDDSQLPKDRFSAERLKGVDSTLKIQPAKLEDSAVYLCASSESDRSSGNTIYFGEGSWLTVV.

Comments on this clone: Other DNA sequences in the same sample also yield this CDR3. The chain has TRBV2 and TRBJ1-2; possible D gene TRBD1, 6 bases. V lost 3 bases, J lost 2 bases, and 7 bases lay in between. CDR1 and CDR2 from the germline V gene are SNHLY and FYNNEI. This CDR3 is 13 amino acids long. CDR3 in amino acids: CASSEGQNYGYTF. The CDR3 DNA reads TGTGCCAGCAGTGAGGGACAAAACTATGGCTACACCTTC.